The source of this T cell receptor beta chain is a study of cytomegalovirus exposure and HLA in healthy donors. Germline values: CDR1 SGHRS, CDR2 YFSETQ. The CDR3 length is 15 residues. With 5 bases clipped from V and 4 bases from J, the junction kept 7 bases outside the gene matches. The donors, nominally healthy at sampling, likely had unrecorded immune exposures. PCR amplification relied on 60 Vbeta primers (plus 13 Jbeta primers). The table came from immunoSEQ multiplex PCR; TCRdb's copy has only in-frame clones and leaves some out. This table has some 40,000 clones, 81% appearing once. Of note for this clone: Its specificity is not known.

Overall study results and limits: Some public TCRs appeared in many individuals, while most sequences were rare. Analysis was carried out at a later point, and it linked a missense DCLRE1C variant to TCR beta V- and J-gene trimming. TRBV6-2, TRBV6-3 and other indistinguishable V segments were excluded.

The chain uses TRBV5-1 and TRBJ2-2; TRBD2 agrees at 8 bases. Material for sequencing was PBMCs. The sequence was obtained from a man between 50 and 59 years old in good health and CMV-seronegative. The CDR3 coding sequence is TGCGCCAGCAGGGCCGGGACTAGTTCCACCGGGGAGCTGTTTTTT. Translating it yields CASRAGTSSTGELFF.